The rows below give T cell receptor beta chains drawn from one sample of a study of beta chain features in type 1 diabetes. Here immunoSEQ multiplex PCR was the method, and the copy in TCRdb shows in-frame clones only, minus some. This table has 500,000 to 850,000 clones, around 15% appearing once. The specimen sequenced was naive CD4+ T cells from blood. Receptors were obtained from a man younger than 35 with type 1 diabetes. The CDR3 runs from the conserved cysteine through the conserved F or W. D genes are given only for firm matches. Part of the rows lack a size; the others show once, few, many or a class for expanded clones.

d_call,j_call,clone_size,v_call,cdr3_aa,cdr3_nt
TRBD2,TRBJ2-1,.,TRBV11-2,CASSLTLAGPHANEQFF,TGTGCCAGCAGCTTAACGCTAGCGGGGCCCCACGCCAATGAGCAGTTCTTC
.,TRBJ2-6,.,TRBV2,CASSERGAGANVLTF,TGTGCCAGCAGTGAGCGAGGGGCTGGGGCCAACGTCCTGACTTTC
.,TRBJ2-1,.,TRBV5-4,CASSRIVVDEQFF,TGTGCCAGCAGCCGTATCGTAGTAGATGAGCAGTTCTTC
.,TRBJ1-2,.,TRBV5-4,CASTSWGRARYGYTF,TGTGCCAGCACCTCTTGGGGCAGGGCGAGATATGGCTACACCTTC
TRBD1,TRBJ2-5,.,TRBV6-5,CASSYSAGTGQETQYF,TGTGCCAGCAGTTACTCGGCAGGGACAGGGCAAGAGACCCAGTACTTC
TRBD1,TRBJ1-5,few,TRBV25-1,CASSQQGGGPQHF,TGTGCCAGCAGCCAACAGGGGGGAGGGCCCCAGCATTTT
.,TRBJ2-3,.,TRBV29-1,CSVGVTGGATDTQYF,TGCAGCGTTGGAGTCACAGGGGGGGCGACAGATACGCAGTATTTT
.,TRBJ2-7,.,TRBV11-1,CASSLAVSRRHEQYF,TGTGCCAGCAGCTTAGCCGTGAGCAGGAGGCACGAGCAGTACTTC
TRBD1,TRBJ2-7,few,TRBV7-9,CASSLPDRAVYEQYF,TGTGCCAGCAGCTTACCGGACAGGGCTGTCTACGAGCAGTACTTC
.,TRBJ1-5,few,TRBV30,CAWDYRGQPQHF,TGTGCCTGGGATTACCGGGGTCAGCCCCAGCATTTT
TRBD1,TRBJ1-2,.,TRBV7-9,CASSPGTELYGYTF,TGTGCCAGCAGCCCCGGGACAGAGTTGTATGGCTACACCTTC
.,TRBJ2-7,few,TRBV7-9,CASSFAERSYEQYF,TGTGCCAGCAGCTTTGCGGAACGCTCCTACGAGCAGTACTTC
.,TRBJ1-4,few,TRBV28,CASGGVKLFF,TGTGCCTCTGGGGGGGTGAAACTGTTTTTT
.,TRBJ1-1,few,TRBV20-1,CIRDAEAFF,TGCATCAGAGACGCTGAAGCTTTCTTT
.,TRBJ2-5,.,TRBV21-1,CASSKSRDSQETQYF,TGTGCCAGCAGCAAATCCCGGGACAGCCAAGAGACCCAGTACTTC
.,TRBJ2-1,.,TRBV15,CATSRGGSAQYNEQFF,TGTGCCACCAGCAGAGGGGGATCAGCACAATACAATGAGCAGTTCTTC
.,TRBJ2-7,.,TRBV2,CEPAGLSSYEQYF,TGTGAACCAGCAGGGCTTTCGAGCTACGAGCAGTACTTC
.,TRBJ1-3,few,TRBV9,CASSVDGNTIYF,TGTGCCAGCAGCGTAGATGGAAACACCATATATTTT
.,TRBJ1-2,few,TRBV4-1,CASSQEPSEDYGYTF,TGCGCCAGCAGCCAAGAACCCTCTGAGGACTATGGCTACACCTTC
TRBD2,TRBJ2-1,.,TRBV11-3,CASSSSGGNEQFF,TGTGCCAGCAGCTCTAGCGGGGGGAATGAGCAGTTCTTC
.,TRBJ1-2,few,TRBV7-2,CASRGAHPKSYGYTF,TGTGCCAGCAGAGGCGCCCACCCAAAGAGCTATGGCTACACCTTC
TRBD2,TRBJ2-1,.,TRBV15,CATSRGRTSGFNEQFF,TGTGCCACCAGCAGAGGGAGGACTAGCGGATTCAATGAGCAGTTCTTC
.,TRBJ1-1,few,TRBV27,CASSHRGAGNTEAFF,TGTGCCAGCAGCCACCGAGGGGCGGGGAACACTGAAGCTTTCTTT
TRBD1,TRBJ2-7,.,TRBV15,CATSPTPGTGIYEQYF,TGTGCCACCAGCCCCACTCCCGGGACAGGGATCTACGAGCAGTACTTC
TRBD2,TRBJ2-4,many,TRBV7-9,CASSFTGGNIQYF,TGTGCCAGCAGCTTCACGGGAGGGAACATTCAGTACTTC
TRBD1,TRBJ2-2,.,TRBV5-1,CASSWDGQGTGELFF,TGCGCCAGCAGCTGGGACGGACAGGGCACCGGGGAGCTGTTTTTT
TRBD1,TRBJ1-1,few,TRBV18,CASSPLSGQGGTEAFF,TGTGCCAGCTCACCTTTATCGGGACAGGGTGGCACTGAAGCTTTCTTT
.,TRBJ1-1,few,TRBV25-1,CASRGNRQARGDTEAFF,TGTGCCAGCAGAGGGAATCGACAGGCCCGGGGGGACACTGAAGCTTTCTTT
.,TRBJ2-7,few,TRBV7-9,CASSPSSYEQYF,TGTGCCAGCAGCCCTAGCTCCTACGAGCAGTACTTC
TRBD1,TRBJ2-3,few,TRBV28,CASRTTGDGTDTQYF,TGTGCCAGCAGGACGACAGGGGACGGCACAGATACGCAGTATTTT
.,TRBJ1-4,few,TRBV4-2,CASSQDLGEKLFF,TGTGCCAGCAGCCAAGATCTGGGAGAAAAACTGTTTTTT